A selection of T cell receptor beta chains follows, all from one sample in a study of blood T cell repertoires in COVID-19. Assay: immunoSEQ multiplex PCR; the TCRdb copy retains only in-frame clones and omits some. The sample has approximately 83,000 clones, around four fifths seen once. The sample comprised peripheral blood. The receptor set was obtained from a man over 45 with acute or convalescent COVID-19. Each CDR3 is given with its conserved first and last residue. D genes are given only for firm matches. Only part of the rows carry a size: once, few, many, or a class if the clone is expanded.

TRBV11-2,TRBJ2-1,-,TRBD2,CASSRPGLAGGGFNEQFF,TGTGCCAGCAGCCGCCCCGGACTAGCGGGAGGGGGTTTCAATGAGCAGTTCTTC
TRBV27,TRBJ2-1,-,-,CASSWKAGSYNEQFF,TGTGCCAGCAGTTGGAAGGCGGGCTCCTACAATGAGCAGTTCTTC
TRBV2,TRBJ1-1,-,-,CASSEGRGIAEAFF,TGTGCCAGCAGTGAAGGGAGAGGGATCGCTGAAGCTTTCTTT
TRBV4-1,TRBJ1-5,-,TRBD1,CASSPSVLDRRDQPQHF,TGCGCCAGCAGCCCTTCGGTGCTGGACAGGAGAGATCAGCCCCAGCATTTT
TRBV10-3,TRBJ2-1,-,TRBD2,CAISATSGANEQFF,TGTGCCATCAGTGCGACTAGCGGGGCCAATGAGCAGTTCTTC
TRBV6-5,TRBJ2-7,-,TRBD1,CASARDSTYEQYF,TGTGCCAGCGCAAGGGACAGCACCTACGAGCAGTACTTC
TRBV4-1,TRBJ1-2,once,-,CASSQEQGYGYTF,TGCGCCAGCAGCCAAGAGCAGGGCTATGGCTACACCTTC
TRBV19,TRBJ2-6,-,-,CASSIGAGANVLTF,TGTGCCAGTAGTATCGGGGCTGGGGCCAACGTCCTGACTTTC
TRBV6-5,TRBJ2-1,few,-,CASGVGEQFF,TGTGCCAGCGGAGTAGGTGAGCAGTTCTTC
TRBV10-3,TRBJ2-1,-,-,CAIRSGLYNEQFF,TGTGCCATCAGATCTGGACTGTACAATGAGCAGTTCTTC
TRBV11-1,TRBJ1-6,-,-,CASTSGSYNSPLHF,TGTGCCAGCACATCGGGCTCCTATAATTCACCCCTCCACTTT
TRBV21-1,TRBJ2-2,-,-,CASSKGGDLVENTGELFF,TGTGCCAGCAGCAAAGGCGGGGACCTAGTTGAGAACACCGGGGAGCTGTTTTTT
TRBV2,TRBJ1-1,once,-,CASGLEGGGTEAFF,TGTGCCAGCGGACTAGAAGGGGGTGGGACTGAAGCTTTCTTT
TRBV5-1,TRBJ2-7,-,TRBD1,CASSFDRAREQYF,TGCGCCAGCAGCTTTGACAGGGCCAGGGAGCAGTACTTC
TRBV19,TRBJ1-5,once,TRBD1,CASSWGQGNQPQHF,TGTGCCAGTAGTTGGGGACAGGGGAATCAGCCCCAGCATTTT
TRBV6-1,TRBJ2-1,-,TRBD2,CASSERRLAGDNEQFF,TGTGCCAGCAGTGAAAGGCGGCTAGCGGGGGACAATGAGCAGTTCTTC
TRBV5-1,TRBJ2-7,-,TRBD2,CASSLRSGGHEQYF,TGCGCCAGCAGCTTGCGCAGCGGGGGCCACGAGCAGTACTTC
TRBV2,TRBJ2-5,-,TRBD2,CASGLAGVPGETQYF,TGTGCCAGCGGACTAGCGGGGGTGCCGGGAGAGACCCAGTACTTC
TRBV5-8,TRBJ2-3,-,TRBD2,CASSYPGGTTDTQYF,TGTGCCAGCAGCTATCCCGGGGGGACCACAGATACGCAGTATTTT
TRBV4-3,TRBJ2-3,-,TRBD2,CASSQEEGGRGTDTQYF,TGCGCCAGCAGCCAAGAGGAGGGCGGGAGAGGCACAGATACGCAGTATTTT
TRBV12-3/TRBV12-4,TRBJ2-4,-,TRBD1,CASSVGQENIQYF,TGTGCCAGCAGTGTTGGACAGGAAAACATTCAGTACTTC
TRBV6-6,TRBJ1-2,-,-,CASSYPRGEYYGYTF,TGTGCCAGCAGTTATCCAAGAGGTGAATACTATGGCTACACCTTC
TRBV28,TRBJ2-1,-,-,CASSLSNEQFF,TGTGCCAGCAGTCTCAGCAATGAGCAGTTCTTC
TRBV10-3,TRBJ2-3,-,TRBD2,CAISEVTLAGVTDTQYF,TGTGCCATCAGTGAAGTAACTCTAGCGGGAGTAACAGATACGCAGTATTTT
TRBV27,TRBJ2-2,-,-,CASRLTRSENTGELFF,TGTGCCAGCAGACTCACTAGATCAGAGAACACCGGGGAGCTGTTTTTT
TRBV5-1,TRBJ2-5,-,-,CASSFLETQYF,TGCGCCAGCAGCTTTCTAGAGACCCAGTACTTC
TRBV7-9,TRBJ2-3,-,-,CASSLDGGPDTQYF,TGTGCCAGCAGCTTAGATGGAGGGCCGGATACGCAGTATTTT
TRBV7-8,TRBJ1-5,-,-,CASGEGAVLSQPQHF,TGTGCCAGCGGGGAAGGGGCCGTGTTATCACAGCCCCAGCATTTT
TRBV5-5,TRBJ2-7,-,-,CASSLLSLSYEQYF,TGTGCCAGCAGCTTGTTGTCCCTCTCCTACGAGCAGTACTTC
TRBV29-1,TRBJ1-1,-,-,CSVEDTETEAFF,TGCAGCGTTGAAGATACGGAGACTGAAGCTTTCTTT
TRBV11-3,TRBJ2-2,-,TRBD2,CASSLDLSAGGSGELFF,TGTGCCAGCAGCTTAGATCTCTCAGCGGGGGGGTCCGGGGAGCTGTTTTTT
TRBV18,TRBJ1-4,-,-,CASSARDKNEKLFF,TGTGCCAGCTCAGCCCGGGACAAGAATGAAAAACTGTTTTTT
TRBV10-3,TRBJ1-5,-,-,CAIRLGEESNQPQHF,TGTGCCATCAGATTGGGGGAGGAAAGCAATCAGCCCCAGCATTTT
TRBV5-4,TRBJ2-6,-,TRBD1,CASSLDLGTGGNVLTF,TGTGCCAGCAGCTTGGATCTAGGGACAGGGGGCAACGTCCTGACTTTC
TRBV14,TRBJ2-7,-,-,CASSLSVYEQYF,TGTGCCAGCAGCCTATCGGTTTACGAGCAGTACTTC